This TCR beta chain was recorded in a study of blood T cell repertoires in COVID-19. Patients in Seattle were enrolled during active infection, then followed longitudinally. The trim removed 4 bases at V and 6 bases at J, leaving 13 bases unmatched. The CDR3 spans 16 residues. Per germline, CDR1 LGHNA and CDR2 YNFKEQ. Here immunoSEQ multiplex PCR was the method, and the copy in TCRdb shows in-frame clones only, minus some. The sample lists some 150,000 clones; about 85% were seen once. The source material was peripheral blood. This clonotype originated in a man in his fifties or sixties with COVID-19, enrolled during active disease. The chain combines TRBV4-2 with TRBJ2-3, with TRBD2 matching 7 bases. CDR3 sequence reads: CASSPSSGRRVDTQYF. The CDR3 DNA is TGTGCCAGCAGCCCGTCTAGCGGCAGAAGAGTGGATACGCAGTATTTT.